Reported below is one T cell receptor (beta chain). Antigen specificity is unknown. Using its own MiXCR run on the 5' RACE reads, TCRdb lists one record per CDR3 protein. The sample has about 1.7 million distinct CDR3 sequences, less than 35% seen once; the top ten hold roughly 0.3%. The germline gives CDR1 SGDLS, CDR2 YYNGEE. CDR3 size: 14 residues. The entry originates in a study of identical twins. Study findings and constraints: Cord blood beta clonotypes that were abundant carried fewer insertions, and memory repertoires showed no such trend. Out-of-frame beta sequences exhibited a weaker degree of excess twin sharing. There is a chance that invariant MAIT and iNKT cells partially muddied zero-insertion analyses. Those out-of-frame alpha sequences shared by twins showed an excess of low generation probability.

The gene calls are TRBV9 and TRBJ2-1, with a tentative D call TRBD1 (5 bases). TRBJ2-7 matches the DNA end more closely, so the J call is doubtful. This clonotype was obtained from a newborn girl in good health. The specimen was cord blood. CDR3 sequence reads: CASSVGQSYNEQYF. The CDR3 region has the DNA TGTGCCAGCAGCGTAGGACAGAGCTACAATGAGCAGTACTTC.